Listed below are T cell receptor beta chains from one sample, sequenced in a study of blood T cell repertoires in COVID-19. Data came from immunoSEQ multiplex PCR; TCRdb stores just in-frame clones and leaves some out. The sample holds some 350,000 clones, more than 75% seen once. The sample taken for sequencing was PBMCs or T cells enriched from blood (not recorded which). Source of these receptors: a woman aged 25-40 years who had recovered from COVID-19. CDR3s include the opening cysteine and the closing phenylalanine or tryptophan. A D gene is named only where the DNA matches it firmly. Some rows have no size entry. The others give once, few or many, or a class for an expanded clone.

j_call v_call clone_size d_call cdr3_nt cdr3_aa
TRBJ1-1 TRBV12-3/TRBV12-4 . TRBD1 TGTGCCAGCGGGGGACAGGGGGCCACTGAAGCTTTCTTT CASGGQGATEAFF
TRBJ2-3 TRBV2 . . TGTGCCAGTGGGTACTCGGGGGCAGATACGCAGTATTTT CASGYSGADTQYF
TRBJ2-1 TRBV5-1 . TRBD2 TGCGCCAGCAGCTTGGACGCTAGCGGGGGGTATATTAATGAGCAGTTCTTC CASSLDASGGYINEQFF
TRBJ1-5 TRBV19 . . TGTGCCTCGACTCCCCCTAGCAATCAGCCCCAGCATTTT CASTPPSNQPQHF
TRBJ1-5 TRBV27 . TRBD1 TGTGCCAGCAGTTTGTCGACAGGGGGAGGTCAGCCCCAGCATTTT CASSLSTGGGQPQHF
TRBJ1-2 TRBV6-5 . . TGTGCCAGCAGGGATATGGTGGGGCTGGGGGGCTACACCTTC CASRDMVGLGGYTF
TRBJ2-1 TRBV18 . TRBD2 TGTGCCAGTCACGAGCGGGGGACTAACAATGAGCAGTTCTTC CASHERGTNNEQFF
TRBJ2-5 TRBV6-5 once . TGTGCCAGCAGAGCACTAGTTCCCGAGACCCAGTACTTC CASRALVPETQYF
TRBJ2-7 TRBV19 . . TGTGCCAGTAGTACTGGAGGGGCCAACTGGAACTACGAGCAGTACTTC CASSTGGANWNYEQYF
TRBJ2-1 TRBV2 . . TGTGCCAGCGACAGATACAATGAGCAGTTCTTC CASDRYNEQFF
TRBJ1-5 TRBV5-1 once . TGCGCCAGCAGCTTGGGTGGAGAGGGACAGCCCCAGCATTTT CASSLGGEGQPQHF
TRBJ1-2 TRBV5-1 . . TGCGCCAGCAGCCCAGATATCACAGGGTTCTATGGCTACACCTTC CASSPDITGFYGYTF
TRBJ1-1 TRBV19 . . TGTGCCAGTAGTACCAGCTCCCGGGAAGGGGAAGCTTTCTTT CASSTSSREGEAFF
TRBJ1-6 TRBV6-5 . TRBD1 TGTGCCAGCAGTTACTCAGGGGGCTGGGGTTCACCCCTCCACTTT CASSYSGGWGSPLHF
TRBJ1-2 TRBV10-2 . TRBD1 TGCGCCAGCAGTGAGGGGTTTCGAACAGGGGGCAACTATGGCTACACCTTC CASSEGFRTGGNYGYTF